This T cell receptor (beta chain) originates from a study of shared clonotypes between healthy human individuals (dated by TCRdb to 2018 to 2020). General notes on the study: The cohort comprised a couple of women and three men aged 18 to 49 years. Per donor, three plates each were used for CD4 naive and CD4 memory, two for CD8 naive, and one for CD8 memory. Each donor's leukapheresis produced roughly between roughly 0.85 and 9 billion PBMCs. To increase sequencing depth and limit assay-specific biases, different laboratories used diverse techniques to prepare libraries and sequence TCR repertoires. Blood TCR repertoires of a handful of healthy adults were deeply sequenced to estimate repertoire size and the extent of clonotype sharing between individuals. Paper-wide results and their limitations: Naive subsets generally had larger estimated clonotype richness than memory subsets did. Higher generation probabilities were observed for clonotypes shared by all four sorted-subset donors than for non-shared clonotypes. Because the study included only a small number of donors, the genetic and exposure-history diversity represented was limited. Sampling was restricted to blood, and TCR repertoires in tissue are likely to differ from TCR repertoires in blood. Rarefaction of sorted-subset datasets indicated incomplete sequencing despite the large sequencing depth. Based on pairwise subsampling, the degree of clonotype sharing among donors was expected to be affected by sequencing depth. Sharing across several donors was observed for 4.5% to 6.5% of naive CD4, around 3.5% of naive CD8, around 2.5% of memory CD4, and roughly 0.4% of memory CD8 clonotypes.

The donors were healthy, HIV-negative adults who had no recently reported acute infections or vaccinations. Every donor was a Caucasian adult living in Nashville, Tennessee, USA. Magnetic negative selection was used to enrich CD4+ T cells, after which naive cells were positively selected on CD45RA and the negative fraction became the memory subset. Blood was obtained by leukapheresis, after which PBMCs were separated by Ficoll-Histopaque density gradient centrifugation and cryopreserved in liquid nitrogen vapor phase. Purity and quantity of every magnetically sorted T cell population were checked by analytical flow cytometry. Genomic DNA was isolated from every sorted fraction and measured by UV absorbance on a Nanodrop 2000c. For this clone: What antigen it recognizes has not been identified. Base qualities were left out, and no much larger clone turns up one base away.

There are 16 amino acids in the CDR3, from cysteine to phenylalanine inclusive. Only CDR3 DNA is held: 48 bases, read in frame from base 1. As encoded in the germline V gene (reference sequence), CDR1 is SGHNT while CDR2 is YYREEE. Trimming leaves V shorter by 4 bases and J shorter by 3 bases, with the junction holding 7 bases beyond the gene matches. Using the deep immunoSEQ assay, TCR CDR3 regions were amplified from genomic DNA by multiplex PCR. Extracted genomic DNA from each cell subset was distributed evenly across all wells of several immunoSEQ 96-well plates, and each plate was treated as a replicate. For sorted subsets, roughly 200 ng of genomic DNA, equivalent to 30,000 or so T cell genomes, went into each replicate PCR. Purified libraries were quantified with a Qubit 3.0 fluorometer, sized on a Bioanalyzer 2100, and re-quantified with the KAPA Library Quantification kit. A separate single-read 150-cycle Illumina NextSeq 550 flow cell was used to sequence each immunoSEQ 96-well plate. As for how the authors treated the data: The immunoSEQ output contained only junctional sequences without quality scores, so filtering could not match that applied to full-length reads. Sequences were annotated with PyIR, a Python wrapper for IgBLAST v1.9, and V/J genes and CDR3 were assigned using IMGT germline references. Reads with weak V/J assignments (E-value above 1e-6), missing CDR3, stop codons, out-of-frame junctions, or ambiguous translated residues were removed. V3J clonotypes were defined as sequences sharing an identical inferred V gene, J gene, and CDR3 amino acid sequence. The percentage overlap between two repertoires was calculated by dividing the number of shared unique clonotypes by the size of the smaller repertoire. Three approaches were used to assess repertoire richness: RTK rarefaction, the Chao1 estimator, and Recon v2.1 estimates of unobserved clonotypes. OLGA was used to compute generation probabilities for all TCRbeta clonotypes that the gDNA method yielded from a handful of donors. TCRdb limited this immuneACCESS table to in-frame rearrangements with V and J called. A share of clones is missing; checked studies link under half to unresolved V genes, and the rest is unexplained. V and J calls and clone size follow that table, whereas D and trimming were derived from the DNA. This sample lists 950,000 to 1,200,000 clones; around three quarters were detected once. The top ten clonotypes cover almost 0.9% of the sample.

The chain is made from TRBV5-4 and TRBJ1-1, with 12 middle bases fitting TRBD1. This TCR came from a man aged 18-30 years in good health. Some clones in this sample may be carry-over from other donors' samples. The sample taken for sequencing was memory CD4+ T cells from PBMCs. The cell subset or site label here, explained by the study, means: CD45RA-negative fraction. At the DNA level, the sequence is TGTGCCAGCAGCCCGGGACAGGGGGCGCAGGACACTGAAGCTTTCTTT. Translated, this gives CASSPGQGAQDTEAFF.